This T cell receptor beta chain was profiled in a study of early T cells in non-severe SARS-CoV-2 infection. TCRdb fed the 5' RACE reads into MiXCR, producing one record per CDR3 protein. The sample lists 95,000 to 150,000 distinct CDR3 sequences; 14% to 15% were seen once. V shed 1 base and J shed 8 bases, with 5 bases lying between them. The CDR3 sequence is 12 residues long. Looked up from germline, CDR1 is LGHDT and CDR2 is YNNKEL (reference sequence). This clonotype came up a few times. This clonotype was sampled from an adult who was a healthcare worker with PCR-confirmed SARS-CoV-2 infection or an uninfected control (not recorded which). The chain couples TRBV3-1 to TRBJ2-2; unclear D gene. The specimen sequenced was whole blood. The CDR3: CASSQVAGELFF. The CDR3 DNA is TGTGCCAGCAGCCAAGTTGCTGGGGAGCTGTTTTTT.